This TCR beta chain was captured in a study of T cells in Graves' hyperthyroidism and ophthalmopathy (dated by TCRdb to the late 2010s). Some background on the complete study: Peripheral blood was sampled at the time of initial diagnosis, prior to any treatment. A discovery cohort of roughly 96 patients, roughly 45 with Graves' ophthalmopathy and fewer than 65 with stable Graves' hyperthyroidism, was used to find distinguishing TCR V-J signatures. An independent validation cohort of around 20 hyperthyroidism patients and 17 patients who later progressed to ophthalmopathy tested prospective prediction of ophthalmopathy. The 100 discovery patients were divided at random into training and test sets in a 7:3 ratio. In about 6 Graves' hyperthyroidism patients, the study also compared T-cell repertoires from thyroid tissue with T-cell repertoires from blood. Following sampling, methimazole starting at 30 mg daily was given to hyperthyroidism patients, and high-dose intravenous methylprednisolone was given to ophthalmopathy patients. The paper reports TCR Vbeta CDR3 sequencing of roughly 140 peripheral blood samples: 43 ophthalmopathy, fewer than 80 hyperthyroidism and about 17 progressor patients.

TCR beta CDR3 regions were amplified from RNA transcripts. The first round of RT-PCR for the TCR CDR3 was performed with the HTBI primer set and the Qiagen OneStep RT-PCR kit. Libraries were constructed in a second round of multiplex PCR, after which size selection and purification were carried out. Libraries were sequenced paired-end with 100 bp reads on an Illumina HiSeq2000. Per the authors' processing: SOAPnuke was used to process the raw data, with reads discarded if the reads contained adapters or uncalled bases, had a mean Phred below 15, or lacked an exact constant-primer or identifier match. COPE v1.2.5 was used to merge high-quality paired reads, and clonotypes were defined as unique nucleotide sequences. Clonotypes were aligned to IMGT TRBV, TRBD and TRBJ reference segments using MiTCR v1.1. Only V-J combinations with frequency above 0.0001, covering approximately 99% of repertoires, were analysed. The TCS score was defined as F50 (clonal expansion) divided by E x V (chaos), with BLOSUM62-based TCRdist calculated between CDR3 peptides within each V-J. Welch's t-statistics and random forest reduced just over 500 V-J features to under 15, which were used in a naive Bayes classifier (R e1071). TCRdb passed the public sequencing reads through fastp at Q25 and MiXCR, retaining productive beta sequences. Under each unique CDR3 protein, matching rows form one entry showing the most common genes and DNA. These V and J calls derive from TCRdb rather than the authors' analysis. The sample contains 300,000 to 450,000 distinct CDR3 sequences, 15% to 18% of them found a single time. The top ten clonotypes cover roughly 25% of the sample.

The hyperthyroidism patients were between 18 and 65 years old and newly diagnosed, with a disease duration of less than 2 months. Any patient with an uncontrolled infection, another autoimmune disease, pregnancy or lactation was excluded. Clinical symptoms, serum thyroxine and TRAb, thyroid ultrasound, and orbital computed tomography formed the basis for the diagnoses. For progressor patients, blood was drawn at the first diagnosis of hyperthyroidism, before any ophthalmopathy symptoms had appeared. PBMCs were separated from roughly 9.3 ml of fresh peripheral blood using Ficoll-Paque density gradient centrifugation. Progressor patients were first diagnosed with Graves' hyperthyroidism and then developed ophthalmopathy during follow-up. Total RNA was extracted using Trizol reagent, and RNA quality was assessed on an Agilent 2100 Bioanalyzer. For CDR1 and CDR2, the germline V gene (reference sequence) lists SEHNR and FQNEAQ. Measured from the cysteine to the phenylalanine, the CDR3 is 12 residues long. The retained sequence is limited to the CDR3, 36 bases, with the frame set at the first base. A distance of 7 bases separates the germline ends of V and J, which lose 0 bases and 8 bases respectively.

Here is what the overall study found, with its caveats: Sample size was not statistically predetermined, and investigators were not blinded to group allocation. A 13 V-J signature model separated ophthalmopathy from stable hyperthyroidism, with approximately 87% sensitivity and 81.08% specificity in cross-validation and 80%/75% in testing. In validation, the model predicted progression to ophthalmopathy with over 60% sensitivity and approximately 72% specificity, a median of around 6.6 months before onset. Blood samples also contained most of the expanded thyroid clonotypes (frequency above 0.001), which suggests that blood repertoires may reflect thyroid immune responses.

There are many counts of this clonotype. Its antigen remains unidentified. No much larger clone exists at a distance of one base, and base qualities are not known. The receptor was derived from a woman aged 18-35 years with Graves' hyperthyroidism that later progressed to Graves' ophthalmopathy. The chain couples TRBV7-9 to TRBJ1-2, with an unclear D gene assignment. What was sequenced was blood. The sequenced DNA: TGTGCCAGCAGCTTAGCCCAATCCGGCTACACCTTC. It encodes CASSLAQSGYTF.